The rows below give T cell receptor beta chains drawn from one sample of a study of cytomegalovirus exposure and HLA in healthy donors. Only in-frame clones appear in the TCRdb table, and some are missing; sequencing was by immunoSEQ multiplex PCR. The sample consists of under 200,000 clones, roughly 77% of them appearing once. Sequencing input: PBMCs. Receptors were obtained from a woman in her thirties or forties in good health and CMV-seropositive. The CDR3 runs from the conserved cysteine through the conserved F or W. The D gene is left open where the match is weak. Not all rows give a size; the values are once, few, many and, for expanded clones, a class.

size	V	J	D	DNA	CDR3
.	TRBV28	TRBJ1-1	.	TGTGCCAGCAGTTTGTTCGTTATGAACACTGAAGCTTTCTTT	CASSLFVMNTEAFF
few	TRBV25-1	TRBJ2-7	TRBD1	TGTGCCAGCAGCCCCGGGACAGGGGTTGTCGGCGAGCAGTACTTC	CASSPGTGVVGEQYF
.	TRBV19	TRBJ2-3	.	TGTGCCAGTAGTAGGCTAGCAAAAGATACGCAGTATTTT	CASSRLAKDTQYF
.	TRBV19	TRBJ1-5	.	TGTGCCAGTAGCCAGAATCAGCCCCAGCATTTT	CASSQNQPQHF
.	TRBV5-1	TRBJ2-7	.	TGCGCCAGCAGCTTGGTAGGGGAAAAATACGAGCAGTACTTC	CASSLVGEKYEQYF
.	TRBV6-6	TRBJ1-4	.	TGTGCCAGCAGCCCCAGCCGGGGTGAAAAACTGTTTTTT	CASSPSRGEKLFF
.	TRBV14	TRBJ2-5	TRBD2	TGTGCCAGCAGCCAAGGGGACGGGAGGGCCCCCCAGTACTTC	CASSQGDGRAPQYF
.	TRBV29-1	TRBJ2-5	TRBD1	TGCAGCGTAGATAAGGGACAGGGGGCGGAGACCCAGTACTTC	CSVDKGQGAETQYF
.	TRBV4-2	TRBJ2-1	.	TGTGCCAGCAGCCAAGACCTATGGGGGGGCGATGAGCAGTTCTTC	CASSQDLWGGDEQFF
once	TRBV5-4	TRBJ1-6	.	TGTGCCAGCAGCTTGGAGGCAGGGCCTAATTCACCCCTCCACTTT	CASSLEAGPNSPLHF
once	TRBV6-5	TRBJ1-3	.	TGTGCCAGCAGTTACAAAATCACTGGAAACACCATATATTTT	CASSYKITGNTIYF
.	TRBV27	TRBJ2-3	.	TGTGCCAGCAGTTTGATAGGGGACACAGATACGCAGTATTTT	CASSLIGDTDTQYF
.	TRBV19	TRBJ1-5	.	TGTGCCAGTAGTATAGGCGCTCACCAGCCCCAGCATTTT	CASSIGAHQPQHF
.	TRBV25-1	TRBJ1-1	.	TGTGCCAGCAGTGAATGGAATGAGGACACTGAAGCTTTCTTT	CASSEWNEDTEAFF
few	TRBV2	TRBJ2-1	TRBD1	TGTGCCAGCAGTGTTGGGACAGCTGGTACCGATGAGCAGTTCTTC	CASSVGTAGTDEQFF
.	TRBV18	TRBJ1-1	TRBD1	TGTGCCAGCTCATCCTACAGGGGGGCTGACACTGAAGCTTTCTTT	CASSSYRGADTEAFF
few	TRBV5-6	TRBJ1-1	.	TGTGCCAGCAGCTTTGGAGGGCTAGGGGAAGCTTTCTTT	CASSFGGLGEAFF
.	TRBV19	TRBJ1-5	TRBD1	TGTGCCACCGACAGGGGTTTCAATCAGCCCCAGCATTTT	CATDRGFNQPQHF
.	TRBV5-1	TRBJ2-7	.	TGCGCCAGCAGCTTCCTAAGGCCAGGGGTCAAGGGTTCGTGGCAGTACTTC	CASSFLRPGVKGSWQYF
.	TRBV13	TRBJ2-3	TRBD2	TGTGCCAGCAGCTGGGGGGGTCACGCAGATACGCAGTATTTT	CASSWGGHADTQYF
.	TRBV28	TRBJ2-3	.	TGTGGGGCGGGACTCACAGATACGCAGTATTTT	CGAGLTDTQYF
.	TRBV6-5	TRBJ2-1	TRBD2	TGTGCCAGCAGTTCCTGGACTAGCGGGAGGAACAATGAGCAGTTCTTC	CASSSWTSGRNNEQFF
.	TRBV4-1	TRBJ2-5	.	TGCGCCAGCAGCCAAGCCCTCACAGATACAGAGACCCAGTACTTC	CASSQALTDTETQYF
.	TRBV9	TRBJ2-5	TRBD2	TGTGCCAGCAGCGACCCCCGATCCACGAGCGGGGGGGGAGAGACCCAGTACTTC	CASSDPRSTSGGGETQYF
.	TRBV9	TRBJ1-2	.	TGTGCCAGCAGCCTAGGGCCTGTTAACTATGGCTACACCTTC	CASSLGPVNYGYTF
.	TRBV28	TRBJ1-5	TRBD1	TGTGCCAGCAGTCCTGGACAGGGCAGACAGCCCCAGCATTTT	CASSPGQGRQPQHF
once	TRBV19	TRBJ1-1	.	TGTGCCAGTAGTATGAAGGGGGTGAACACTGAGGCTTTCTTT	CASSMKGVNTEAFF
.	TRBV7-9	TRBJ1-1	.	TGTGCCAGCAGCTATCGACAGGAGAACACTGAAGCTTTCTTT	CASSYRQENTEAFF
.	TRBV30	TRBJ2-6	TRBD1	TGTGCCTGGAGCGGGGACAGGGCTCGATCTGGGGCCAACGTCCTGACTTTC	CAWSGDRARSGANVLTF
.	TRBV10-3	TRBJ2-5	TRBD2	TGTGCCATCAGTGGGACTAGCGGGAGAGAGACCCAGTACTTC	CAISGTSGRETQYF
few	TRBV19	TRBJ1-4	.	TGTGCCAGTAGTATGCAGGATGCAACTAATGAAAAACTGTTTTTT	CASSMQDATNEKLFF
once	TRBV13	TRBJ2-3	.	TGTGCGTTTGGAGTCAGGGGAACAGATACGCAGTATTTT	CAFGVRGTDTQYF
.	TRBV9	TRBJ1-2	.	TGTGCCAGCAGCCCCGCTACTAACTATGGCTACACCTTC	CASSPATNYGYTF
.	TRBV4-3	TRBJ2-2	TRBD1	TGCGCCAGCAGCCAAGATCCGGCAGGGGGCAGGAGCACCGGGGAGCTGTTTTTT	CASSQDPAGGRSTGELFF
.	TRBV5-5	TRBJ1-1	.	TGTGCCAGCAGCCCCGAAGGAGGGAGGACTGAAGCTTTCTTT	CASSPEGGRTEAFF
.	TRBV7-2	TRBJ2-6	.	TGTGCCAGCAGCTTAAGAGTGACAGGTCTTCACTCTGGGGCCAACGTCCTGACTTTC	CASSLRVTGLHSGANVLTF
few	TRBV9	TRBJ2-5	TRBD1	TGTGCCAGCAGCGCCGACAGGGGAAGGGAGACCCAGTACTTC	CASSADRGRETQYF
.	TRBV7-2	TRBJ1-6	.	TGTGCCAGCAACTTGGGGGGGGGAGGTTCACCCCTCCACTTT	CASNLGGGGSPLHF
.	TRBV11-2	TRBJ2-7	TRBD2	TGTGCCAGCAGCCTCCCCGGACTAGCTTCCTACGAGCAGTACTTC	CASSLPGLASYEQYF
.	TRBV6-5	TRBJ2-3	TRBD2	TGTGCCAGCAGTTACTGGAGCGGGAGGGGCACAGATACGCAGTATTTT	CASSYWSGRGTDTQYF
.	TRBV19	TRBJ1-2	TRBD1	TGTGCCAGTAGTAACAGGGGGAAGGAGGGTAGCTATGGCTACACCTTC	CASSNRGKEGSYGYTF
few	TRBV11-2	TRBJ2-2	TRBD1	TGTGCCAGCAGCGGAGCGGACAGGGGGCAAATCGGGGAGCTGTTTTTT	CASSGADRGQIGELFF
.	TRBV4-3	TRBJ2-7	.	TGCGCCAGCAGCCCTGGACATCCCTCCTACGAGCAGTACTTC	CASSPGHPSYEQYF
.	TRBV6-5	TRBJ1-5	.	TGTGCCAGCAGTCCGTTTTGGGGCAGCAATCAGCCCCAGCATTTT	CASSPFWGSNQPQHF
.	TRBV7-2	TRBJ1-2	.	TGTGCCAGCCACTATGGCGCGAGGGTAATGAACTATGGCTACACCTTC	CASHYGARVMNYGYTF
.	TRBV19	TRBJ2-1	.	TGTGCCAGTACCCGGTCTTTGAGTACCTACAATGAGCAGTTCTTC	CASTRSLSTYNEQFF
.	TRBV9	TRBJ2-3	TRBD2	TGTGCCAGCAGCGGGGGGGGGACTAGCGGGAGGGCTCGCCTATCCACAGATACGCAGTATTTT	CASSGGGTSGRARLSTDTQYF
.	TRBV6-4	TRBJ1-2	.	TGTGCCAGCAGTGACCCTCGGGAAGGGGGCTACACCTTC	CASSDPREGGYTF
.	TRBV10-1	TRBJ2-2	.	TGCGCCAGCAGTGGGGGGACTTCGAACACCGGGGAGCTGTTTTTT	CASSGGTSNTGELFF
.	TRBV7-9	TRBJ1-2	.	TGTGCCAGCAGCTTAATATCCGGGAGCTACACCTTC	CASSLISGSYTF
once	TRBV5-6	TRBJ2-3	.	TGTGCCAGCAGCCCCGGTTATGATACGCAGTATTTT	CASSPGYDTQYF
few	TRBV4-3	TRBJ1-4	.	TGCGCCAGCAGCCAAGATCGGGTAGGGGGGGGTGAAAAACTGTTTTTT	CASSQDRVGGGEKLFF
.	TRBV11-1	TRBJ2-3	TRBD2	TGTGCCAGCACTCAAGAGTTGATAGCGGGAGTGCTTTCCACAGATACGCAGTATTTT	CASTQELIAGVLSTDTQYF
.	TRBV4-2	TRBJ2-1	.	TGTGCCAGCAGCCATGCTCAGGCTGTCTCCTACAATGAGCAGTTCTTC	CASSHAQAVSYNEQFF
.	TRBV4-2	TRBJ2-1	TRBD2	TGTGCCAGCAGCCAAGCCACTAGCGGATCCTACAATGAGCAGTTCTTC	CASSQATSGSYNEQFF
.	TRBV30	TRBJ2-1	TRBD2	TGTGCCTGGAGTGTAAGGGGACTAGCCGGGTGGAATGAGCAGTTCTTC	CAWSVRGLAGWNEQFF
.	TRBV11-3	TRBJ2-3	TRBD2	TGTGCCAGCAGCCGGGACTATCAAGCAGATACGCAGTATTTT	CASSRDYQADTQYF